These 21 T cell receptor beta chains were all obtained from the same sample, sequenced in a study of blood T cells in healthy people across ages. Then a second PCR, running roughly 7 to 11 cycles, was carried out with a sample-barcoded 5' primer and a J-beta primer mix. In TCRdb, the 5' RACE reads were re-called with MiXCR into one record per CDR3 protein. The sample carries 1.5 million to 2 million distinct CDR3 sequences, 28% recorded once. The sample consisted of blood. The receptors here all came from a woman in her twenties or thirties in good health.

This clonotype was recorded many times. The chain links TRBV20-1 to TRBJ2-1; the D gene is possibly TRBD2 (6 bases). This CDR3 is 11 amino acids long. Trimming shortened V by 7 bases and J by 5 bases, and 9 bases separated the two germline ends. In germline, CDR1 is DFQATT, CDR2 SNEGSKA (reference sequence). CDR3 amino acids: CSVSSDNEQFF. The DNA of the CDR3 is TGCAGTGTTTCTAGCGACAATGAGCAGTTCTTC.

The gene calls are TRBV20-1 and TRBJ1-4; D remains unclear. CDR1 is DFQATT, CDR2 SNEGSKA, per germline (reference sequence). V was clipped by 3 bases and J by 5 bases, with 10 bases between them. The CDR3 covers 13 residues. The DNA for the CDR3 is TGCAGTGCTAGGGACGGGTCGAATGAAAAACTGTTTTTT. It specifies CSARDGSNEKLFF.

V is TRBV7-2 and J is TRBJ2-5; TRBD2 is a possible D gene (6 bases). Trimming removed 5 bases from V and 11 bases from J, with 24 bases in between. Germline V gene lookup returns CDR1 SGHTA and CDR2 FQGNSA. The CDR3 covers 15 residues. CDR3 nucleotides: TGTGCCAGCAGCCGCCCGATAGCGGATCACAATGAGCAGTACTTC. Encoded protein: CASSRPIADHNEQYF.

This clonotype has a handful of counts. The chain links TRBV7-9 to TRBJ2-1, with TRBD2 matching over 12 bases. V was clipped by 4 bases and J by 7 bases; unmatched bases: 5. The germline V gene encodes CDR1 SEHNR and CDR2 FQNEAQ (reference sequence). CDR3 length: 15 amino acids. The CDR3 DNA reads TGTGCCAGCAGCTCGGGACTAGCGGGTTTAAATGAGCAGTTCTTC. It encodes CASSSGLAGLNEQFF.

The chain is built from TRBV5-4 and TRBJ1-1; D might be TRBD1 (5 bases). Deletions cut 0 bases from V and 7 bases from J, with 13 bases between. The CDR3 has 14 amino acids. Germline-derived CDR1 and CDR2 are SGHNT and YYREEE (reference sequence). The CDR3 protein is CASSLDRPRGEAFF. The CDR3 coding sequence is TGTGCCAGCAGCTTGGACAGGCCACGGGGTGAAGCTTTCTTT. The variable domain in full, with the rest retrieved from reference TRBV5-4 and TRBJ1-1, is ETGVTQSPTHLIKTRGQQVTLRCSSQSGHNTVSWYQQALGQGPQFIFQYYREEENGRGNFPPRFSGLQFPNYSSELNVNALELDDSALYLCASSLDRPRGEAFFGQGTRLTVV.

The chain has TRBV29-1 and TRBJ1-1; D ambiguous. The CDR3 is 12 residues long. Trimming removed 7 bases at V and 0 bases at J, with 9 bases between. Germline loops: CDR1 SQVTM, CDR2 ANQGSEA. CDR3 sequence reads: CSAASVNTEAFF. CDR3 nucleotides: TGCAGCGCTGCGTCAGTGAACACTGAAGCTTTCTTT.

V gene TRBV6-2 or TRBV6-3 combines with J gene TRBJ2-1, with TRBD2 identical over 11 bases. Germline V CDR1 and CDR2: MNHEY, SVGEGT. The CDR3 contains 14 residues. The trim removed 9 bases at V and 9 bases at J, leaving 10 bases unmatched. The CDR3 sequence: CASWTSGWSGEQFF. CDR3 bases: TGTGCCAGTTGGACTAGCGGGTGGAGCGGTGAGCAGTTCTTC.

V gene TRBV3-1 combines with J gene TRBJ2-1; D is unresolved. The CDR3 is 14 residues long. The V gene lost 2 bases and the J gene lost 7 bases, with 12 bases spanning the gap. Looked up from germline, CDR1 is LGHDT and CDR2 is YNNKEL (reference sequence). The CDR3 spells CASSQRYPVNEQFF. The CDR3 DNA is TGTGCCAGCAGCCAAAGGTATCCCGTTAATGAGCAGTTCTTC.

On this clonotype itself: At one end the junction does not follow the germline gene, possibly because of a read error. The CDR3 DNA is TGTGCCAACAGTCTCAGGGAAGAAGCTTTCTTT. It encodes CANSLREEAFF. The rearrangement uses TRBV28 and TRBJ1-1, with D tentatively TRBD1 (5 bases). Germline CDR1 MDHEN, CDR2 SYDVKM. CDR3 length: 11 residues.

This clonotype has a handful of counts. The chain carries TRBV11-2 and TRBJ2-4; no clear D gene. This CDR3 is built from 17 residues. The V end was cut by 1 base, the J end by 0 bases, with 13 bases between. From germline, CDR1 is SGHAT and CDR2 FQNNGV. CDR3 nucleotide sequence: TGTGCCAGCAGCTTAGGTTACAGCACGTTAGCCAAAAACATTCAGTACTTC. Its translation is CASSLGYSTLAKNIQYF.

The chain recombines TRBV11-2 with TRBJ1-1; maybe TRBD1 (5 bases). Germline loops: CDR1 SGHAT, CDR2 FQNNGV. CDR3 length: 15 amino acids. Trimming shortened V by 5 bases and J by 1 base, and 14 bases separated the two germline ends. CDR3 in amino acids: CASSRGAVRNTEAFF. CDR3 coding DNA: TGTGCCAGCAGCCGTGGGGCAGTGAGGAACACTGAAGCTTTCTTT.

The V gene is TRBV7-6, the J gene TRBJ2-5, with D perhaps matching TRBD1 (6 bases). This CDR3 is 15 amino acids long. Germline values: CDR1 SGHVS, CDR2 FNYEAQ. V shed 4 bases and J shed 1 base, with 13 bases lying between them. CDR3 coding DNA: TGTGCCAGCAGCTCAACTCCGACAGGCCAAGAGACCCAGTACTTC. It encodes CASSSTPTGQETQYF. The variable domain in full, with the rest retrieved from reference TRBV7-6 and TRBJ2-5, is GAGVSQSPRYKVTKRGQDVALRCDPISGHVSLYWYRQALGQGPEFLTYFNYEAQQDKSGLPNDRFSAERPEGSISTLTIQRTEQRDSAMYRCASSSTPTGQETQYFGPGTRLLVL.

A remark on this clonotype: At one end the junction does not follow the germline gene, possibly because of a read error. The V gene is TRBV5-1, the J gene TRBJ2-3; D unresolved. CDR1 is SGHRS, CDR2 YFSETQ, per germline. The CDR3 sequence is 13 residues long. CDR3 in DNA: TGCGCCAGCAGCTTGGAGGTCACAAATACGCAGTATTTT. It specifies CASSLEVTNTQYF.

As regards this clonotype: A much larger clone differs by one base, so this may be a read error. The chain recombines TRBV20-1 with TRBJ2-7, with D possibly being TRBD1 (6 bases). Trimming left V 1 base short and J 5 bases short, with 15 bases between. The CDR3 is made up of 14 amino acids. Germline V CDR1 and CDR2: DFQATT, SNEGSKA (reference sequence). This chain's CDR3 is CSARAGNRDHEQYF. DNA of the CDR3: TGCAGTGCTAGAGCCGGGAACAGGGACCACGAGCAGTACTTC.

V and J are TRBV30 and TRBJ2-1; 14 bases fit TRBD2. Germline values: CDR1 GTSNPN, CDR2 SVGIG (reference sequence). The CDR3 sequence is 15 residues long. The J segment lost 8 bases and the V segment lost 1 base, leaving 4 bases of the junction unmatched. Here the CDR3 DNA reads TGTGCCTGGAGTGCGGGACTAGCGGGAGAGGATGAGCAGTTCTTC. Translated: CAWSAGLAGEDEQFF.

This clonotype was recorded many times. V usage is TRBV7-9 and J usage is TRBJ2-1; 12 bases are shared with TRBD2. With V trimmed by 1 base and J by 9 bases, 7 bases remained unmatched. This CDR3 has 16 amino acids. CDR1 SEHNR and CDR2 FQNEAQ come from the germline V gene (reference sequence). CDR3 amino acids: CASSLVPSGRGVEQFF. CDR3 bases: TGTGCCAGCAGCTTAGTCCCTAGCGGGAGGGGCGTTGAGCAGTTCTTC.

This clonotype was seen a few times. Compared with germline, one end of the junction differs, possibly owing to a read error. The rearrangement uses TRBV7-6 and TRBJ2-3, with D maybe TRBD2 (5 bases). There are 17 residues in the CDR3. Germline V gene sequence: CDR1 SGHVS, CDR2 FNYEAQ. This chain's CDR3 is CAGSFDTSGYSTDTQYF. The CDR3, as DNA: TGTGCCGGCAGCTTCGACACCTCGGGATATAGCACAGATACGCAGTATTTT.

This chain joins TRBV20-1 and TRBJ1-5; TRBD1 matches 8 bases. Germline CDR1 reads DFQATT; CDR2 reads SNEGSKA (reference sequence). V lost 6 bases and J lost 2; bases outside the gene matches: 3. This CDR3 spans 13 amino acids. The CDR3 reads CSARTGRNQPQHF. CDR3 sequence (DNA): TGCAGTGCCCGGACAGGGCGCAATCAGCCCCAGCATTTT.

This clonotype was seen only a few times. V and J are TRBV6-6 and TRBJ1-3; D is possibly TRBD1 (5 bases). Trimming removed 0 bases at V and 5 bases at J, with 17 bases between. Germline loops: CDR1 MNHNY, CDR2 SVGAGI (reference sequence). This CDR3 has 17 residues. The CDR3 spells CASSYSNSRGARNTIYF. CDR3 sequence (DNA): TGTGCCAGCAGTTACTCGAATTCAAGGGGCGCGCGAAACACCATATATTTT.

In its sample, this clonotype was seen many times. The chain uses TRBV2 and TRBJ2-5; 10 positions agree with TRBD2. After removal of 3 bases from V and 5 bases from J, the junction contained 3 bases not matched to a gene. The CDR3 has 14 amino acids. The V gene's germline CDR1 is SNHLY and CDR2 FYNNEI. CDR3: CASSELAGAETQYF. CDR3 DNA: TGTGCCAGCAGTGAGCTAGCGGGAGCGGAGACCCAGTACTTC. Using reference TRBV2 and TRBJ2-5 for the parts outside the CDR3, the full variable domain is EPEVTQTPSHQVTQMGQEVILRCVPISNHLYFYWYRQILGQKVEFLVSFYNNEISEKSEIFDDQFSVERPDGSNFTLKIRSTKLEDSAMYFCASSELAGAETQYFGPGTRLLVL.

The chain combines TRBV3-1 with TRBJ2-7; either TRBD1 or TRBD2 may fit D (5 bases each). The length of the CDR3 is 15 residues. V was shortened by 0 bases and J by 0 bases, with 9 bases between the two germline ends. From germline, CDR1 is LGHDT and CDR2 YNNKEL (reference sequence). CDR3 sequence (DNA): TGTGCCAGCAGCCAAGACAGAGGGGCCTCCTACGAGCAGTACTTC. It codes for CASSQDRGASYEQYF.